These T cell receptor beta chains were read from a single sample in a study of T cell responses to AZD1222 COVID-19 vaccine. Generated by immunoSEQ multiplex PCR, the TCRdb table keeps only in-frame clones and is missing some. The sample shows fewer than 150,000 clones, around 90% of them seen only once. The sample in question was peripheral blood, obtained 28 days after the second AZD1222 dose. The receptor source for this set is an adult who received the AZD1222 COVID-19 vaccine. CDR3s include the opening cysteine and the closing phenylalanine or tryptophan. A D gene is named only where the DNA matches it firmly. The size of a clone is reported for some rows only, either as once, few or many, or as a class for expanded clones.

clone_size j_call d_call v_call cdr3_nt cdr3_aa
. TRBJ2-7 . TRBV4-1 TGCGCCAGCAGCCTTGACAAGGACTACGAGCAGTACTTC CASSLDKDYEQYF
. TRBJ2-1 . TRBV11-2 TGTGCCAGCAGCTTACGCGGCCCTAGCTCCTACAATGAGCAGTTCTTC CASSLRGPSSYNEQFF
. TRBJ1-5 TRBD1 TRBV30 TGTGCCTGGAGCGCAGGGGGGAGCGCGGCGCAGCCCCAGCATTTT CAWSAGGSAAQPQHF
. TRBJ1-3 TRBD1 TRBV13 TGTGCCAGCAGCTCCAACTTGGACAGGGACTCTGGAAACACCATATATTTT CASSSNLDRDSGNTIYF
. TRBJ1-3 TRBD1 TRBV7-2 TGTGCCAGCAGCGTACAGGGGCATGGAAACACCATATATTTT CASSVQGHGNTIYF
. TRBJ2-3 . TRBV24-1 TGTGCCACCAGTGCCGCCGGCGGAGGCACAGATACGCAGTATTTT CATSAAGGGTDTQYF
. TRBJ2-7 TRBD2 TRBV6-5 TGTGCCAGCTCCCGGGGACTACCAAAAGAAGAGCAGTACTTC CASSRGLPKEEQYF
. TRBJ2-7 TRBD2 TRBV28 TGTGCCAGCAGTTTAGGGAGCGGGACTCTCGAGCAGTACTTC CASSLGSGTLEQYF
. TRBJ2-2 . TRBV19 TGTGCCAGTAGTATTGGCGAATTCTCCGGGGAGCTGTTTTTT CASSIGEFSGELFF
few TRBJ1-5 TRBD1 TRBV27 TGTGCCAGCAGTTTACGGAAAACCGGGACAGAAAGGCAGCCCCAGCATTTT CASSLRKTGTERQPQHF
. TRBJ2-3 . TRBV5-6 TGTGCCAGCAGCTTGGCTCTCGCAGATACGCAGTATTTT CASSLALADTQYF
. TRBJ2-2 . TRBV5-1 TGCGCCAGCAGCCCCGGAGCGACCGGCGGCACCGGGGAGCTGTTTTTT CASSPGATGGTGELFF
once TRBJ1-2 . TRBV19 TGTGCCAGTACTAGGTCAGGGTTTGGCTACACCTTC CASTRSGFGYTF
. TRBJ1-1 . TRBV29-1 TGCAGCGTTGTAGCAGAAGAAGCTTTCTTT CSVVAEEAFF
. TRBJ1-5 TRBD1 TRBV7-9 TGTGCCAGCAGCTCCCACCTCGCCGGGACAGGGGATCAGCCCCAGCATTTT CASSSHLAGTGDQPQHF
. TRBJ2-7 . TRBV7-2 TGTGCCAGCAGCTTAACTCCGGTCTTCGACGAGCAGTACTTC CASSLTPVFDEQYF
. TRBJ2-3 . TRBV6-5 TGTGCCAGCAGTTACTCCGACTACCACACAGATACGCAGTATTTT CASSYSDYHTDTQYF
. TRBJ2-3 . TRBV12-3/TRBV12-4 TGTGCCAGCAGTCCACCGGCAAATACGCAGTATTTT CASSPPANTQYF
. TRBJ1-3 . TRBV28 TGTGCCAGCGGGGGAGGAGGTTCCGGAAACACCATATATTTT CASGGGGSGNTIYF
. TRBJ2-3 TRBD2 TRBV6-1 TGTGCCAGCAGTGCGGGGACTAGCGGGAGCATCGGCACAGATACGCAGTATTTT CASSAGTSGSIGTDTQYF
. TRBJ2-2 . TRBV24-1 TGTGCCACCAGTTCGGCAAGGGTCAACACCGGGGAGCTGTTTTTT CATSSARVNTGELFF
. TRBJ2-1 TRBD2 TRBV14 TGTGCCAGCAGCCAAGCTAGCGGGAGATACAATGAGCAGTTCTTC CASSQASGRYNEQFF
. TRBJ2-2 . TRBV6-5 TGTGCCAGCACCGTCACTCGGTTCAGGAACGGGGAGCTGTTTTTT CASTVTRFRNGELFF
few TRBJ1-3 . TRBV3-1/TRBV3-2 TGTGCCAGCAGCCAGAACAGGATCTCTGGAAACACCATATATTTT CASSQNRISGNTIYF
. TRBJ1-1 . TRBV4-2 TGTGCCAGCAGCCAAGAAGAGGCCCTTGGCACTGAAGCTTTCTTT CASSQEEALGTEAFF
. TRBJ2-5 . TRBV6-1 TGTGCCAGCAGTGACGGTGGACGGCTAGAGACCCAGTACTTC CASSDGGRLETQYF
. TRBJ1-4 TRBD1 TRBV9 TGTGCCAGCAGCCCAGCGACAGGGATGTCCGAAAAACTGTTTTTT CASSPATGMSEKLFF
many TRBJ2-1 . TRBV9 TGTGCCAGCAGCGCCCGGGACACAATCAATGAGCAGTTCTTC CASSARDTINEQFF
. TRBJ1-1 . TRBV30 TGTGCCTACAGGGTACGCATGAACACTGAAGCTTTCTTT CAYRVRMNTEAFF
. TRBJ2-7 . TRBV3-1/TRBV3-2 TGTGCCAGCAGCCAGTCGGGGAATGAGCAGTACTTC CASSQSGNEQYF
. TRBJ2-3 . TRBV3-1/TRBV3-2 TGTGCCAGCAGCCAAGGGTCATGGGATACGCAGTATTTT CASSQGSWDTQYF
. TRBJ2-5 . TRBV6-6 TGTGCCAGCAGTTACACAGGGTCTGGGGAGACCCAGTACTTC CASSYTGSGETQYF
. TRBJ1-4 . TRBV9 TGTGCCAGCACCGGACCTCTCAGTGAAAAACTGTTTTTT CASTGPLSEKLFF
once TRBJ2-3 . TRBV6-2/TRBV6-3 TGTGCCAGCAGATACACTGGAAAAATCTTTGGACAATCATTTACGCAGTATTTT CASRYTGKIFGQSFTQYF
. TRBJ2-2 TRBD1 TRBV14 TGTGCCAGCAGCCAAGATCGGCACAGGGGTGGGACCGGGGAGCTGTTTTTT CASSQDRHRGGTGELFF
once TRBJ1-2 . TRBV30 TGTGCCTGGAGCAGTAGCGCTGGCCATCCCTTAACCTTC CAWSSSAGHPLTF
. TRBJ1-1 . TRBV9 TGTGCCAGCAGCGTACATTACGGGACTGAAGCTTTCTTT CASSVHYGTEAFF
. TRBJ2-1 TRBD1 TRBV28 TGTGCCAGCAGTTACAGGGGGCGCATTATAGGGGATGAGCAGTTCTTC CASSYRGRIIGDEQFF
. TRBJ1-5 . TRBV5-6 TGTGCCAGCAGCTTGGCCGGTCGGGTGGATCAGCCCCAGCATTTT CASSLAGRVDQPQHF
once TRBJ2-4 . TRBV3-1/TRBV3-2 TGTGCCAGCAGCCAAGGAGCCAGGGGAAACATTCAGTACTTC CASSQGARGNIQYF
once TRBJ2-1 . TRBV29-1 TGCAGCGTCCCCCTGTTATCTGAGCAGTTCTTC CSVPLLSEQFF
. TRBJ2-6 . TRBV15 TGTGCCACCAGCAGCGGGCCTAACTCTGGGGCCAACGTCCTGACTTTC CATSSGPNSGANVLTF
. TRBJ2-7 . TRBV5-6 TGTGCCAGCAGCTTGGCGGGCTCCCCCTACGAGCAGTACTTC CASSLAGSPYEQYF
. TRBJ2-7 TRBD2 TRBV5-1 TGCGCCAGCAGCCCTGTTGGGACTAGCTCCTACGAGCAGTACTTC CASSPVGTSSYEQYF
. TRBJ2-1 . TRBV7-3 TGTGCCAGCAGTCTAACGGGGCGGGATAGTGAGCAGTTCTTC CASSLTGRDSEQFF
once TRBJ2-3 TRBD2 TRBV7-3 TGTGCCAGCAGCTTAAGACCTAGCGGTACCACAGATACGCAGTATTTT CASSLRPSGTTDTQYF
. TRBJ1-6 . TRBV30 TGTGCCGCGATGGGAGGGGATAATTCACCCCTCCACTTT CAAMGGDNSPLHF
. TRBJ2-7 TRBD1 TRBV7-2 TGTGCCAGCAGCTTATCTTGGGGACAGCTATACGAGCAGTACTTC CASSLSWGQLYEQYF
few TRBJ1-5 . TRBV5-4 TGTGCCAGCAGCTTGTCGCAGGCCAATCAGCCCCAGCATTTT CASSLSQANQPQHF
once TRBJ2-7 . TRBV24-1 TGTGCCACCAGTGATTCCGGGAGAAAGAGGGACGAGCAGTACTTC CATSDSGRKRDEQYF